This paragraph covers one T cell receptor beta chain sequence. The antigen is unknown. This specimen comes from a study of cytomegalovirus exposure and HLA in healthy donors. Study results and limitations: Among the most significant clusters, several appeared linked to common viral pathogens in a later analysis. Donors belonging to an Asian-associated ancestry cluster reportedly showed fewer N-insertions in productive TCRs than the roughly 670-donor mean, according to what a later analysis found. V- and J-gene trimming of TCR beta was linked (in a later analysis) to a missense DCLRE1C variant. Later work found that TCR association rates differed between HLA loci; DRB1 had the most and HLA-C the fewest.

V lost 4 bases to trimming and J lost 8 bases; unmatched junction nucleotides: 10. Germline CDR1 and CDR2: GTSNPN and SVGIG (reference sequence). CDR3 length: 13 residues. Use of 60 Vbeta and 13 Jbeta primers characterized the PCR. Assay used: immunoSEQ multiplex PCR; TCRdb lists only in-frame clones, some missing. The sample records 160,000 or so clones, roughly 76% being singletons. The sample was PBMCs. This sequence joins TRBV30 and TRBJ1-2; 7 bases agree with TRBD1. This sequence was found in a woman aged 45-60 years in good health and CMV-seronegative. The CDR3 region has the DNA TGTGCCTGGAAAATAGAGGGGGCGGGAGGCTACACCTTC. Its protein is CAWKIEGAGGYTF.